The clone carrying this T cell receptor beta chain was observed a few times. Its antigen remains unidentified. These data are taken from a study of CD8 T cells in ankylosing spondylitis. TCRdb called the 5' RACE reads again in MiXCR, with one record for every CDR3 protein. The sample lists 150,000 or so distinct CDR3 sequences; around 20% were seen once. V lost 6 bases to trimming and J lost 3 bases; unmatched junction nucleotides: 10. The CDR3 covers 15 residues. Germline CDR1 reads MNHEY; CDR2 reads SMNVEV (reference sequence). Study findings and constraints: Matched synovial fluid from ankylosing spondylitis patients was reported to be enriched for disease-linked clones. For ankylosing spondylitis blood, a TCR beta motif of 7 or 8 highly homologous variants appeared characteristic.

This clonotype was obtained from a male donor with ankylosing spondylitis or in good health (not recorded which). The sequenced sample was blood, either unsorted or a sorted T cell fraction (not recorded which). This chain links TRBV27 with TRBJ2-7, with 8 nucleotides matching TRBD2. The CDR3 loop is CASRGKEGLDYEQYF. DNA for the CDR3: TGTGCCAGCAGGGGTAAGGAGGGACTAGACTACGAGCAGTACTTC.